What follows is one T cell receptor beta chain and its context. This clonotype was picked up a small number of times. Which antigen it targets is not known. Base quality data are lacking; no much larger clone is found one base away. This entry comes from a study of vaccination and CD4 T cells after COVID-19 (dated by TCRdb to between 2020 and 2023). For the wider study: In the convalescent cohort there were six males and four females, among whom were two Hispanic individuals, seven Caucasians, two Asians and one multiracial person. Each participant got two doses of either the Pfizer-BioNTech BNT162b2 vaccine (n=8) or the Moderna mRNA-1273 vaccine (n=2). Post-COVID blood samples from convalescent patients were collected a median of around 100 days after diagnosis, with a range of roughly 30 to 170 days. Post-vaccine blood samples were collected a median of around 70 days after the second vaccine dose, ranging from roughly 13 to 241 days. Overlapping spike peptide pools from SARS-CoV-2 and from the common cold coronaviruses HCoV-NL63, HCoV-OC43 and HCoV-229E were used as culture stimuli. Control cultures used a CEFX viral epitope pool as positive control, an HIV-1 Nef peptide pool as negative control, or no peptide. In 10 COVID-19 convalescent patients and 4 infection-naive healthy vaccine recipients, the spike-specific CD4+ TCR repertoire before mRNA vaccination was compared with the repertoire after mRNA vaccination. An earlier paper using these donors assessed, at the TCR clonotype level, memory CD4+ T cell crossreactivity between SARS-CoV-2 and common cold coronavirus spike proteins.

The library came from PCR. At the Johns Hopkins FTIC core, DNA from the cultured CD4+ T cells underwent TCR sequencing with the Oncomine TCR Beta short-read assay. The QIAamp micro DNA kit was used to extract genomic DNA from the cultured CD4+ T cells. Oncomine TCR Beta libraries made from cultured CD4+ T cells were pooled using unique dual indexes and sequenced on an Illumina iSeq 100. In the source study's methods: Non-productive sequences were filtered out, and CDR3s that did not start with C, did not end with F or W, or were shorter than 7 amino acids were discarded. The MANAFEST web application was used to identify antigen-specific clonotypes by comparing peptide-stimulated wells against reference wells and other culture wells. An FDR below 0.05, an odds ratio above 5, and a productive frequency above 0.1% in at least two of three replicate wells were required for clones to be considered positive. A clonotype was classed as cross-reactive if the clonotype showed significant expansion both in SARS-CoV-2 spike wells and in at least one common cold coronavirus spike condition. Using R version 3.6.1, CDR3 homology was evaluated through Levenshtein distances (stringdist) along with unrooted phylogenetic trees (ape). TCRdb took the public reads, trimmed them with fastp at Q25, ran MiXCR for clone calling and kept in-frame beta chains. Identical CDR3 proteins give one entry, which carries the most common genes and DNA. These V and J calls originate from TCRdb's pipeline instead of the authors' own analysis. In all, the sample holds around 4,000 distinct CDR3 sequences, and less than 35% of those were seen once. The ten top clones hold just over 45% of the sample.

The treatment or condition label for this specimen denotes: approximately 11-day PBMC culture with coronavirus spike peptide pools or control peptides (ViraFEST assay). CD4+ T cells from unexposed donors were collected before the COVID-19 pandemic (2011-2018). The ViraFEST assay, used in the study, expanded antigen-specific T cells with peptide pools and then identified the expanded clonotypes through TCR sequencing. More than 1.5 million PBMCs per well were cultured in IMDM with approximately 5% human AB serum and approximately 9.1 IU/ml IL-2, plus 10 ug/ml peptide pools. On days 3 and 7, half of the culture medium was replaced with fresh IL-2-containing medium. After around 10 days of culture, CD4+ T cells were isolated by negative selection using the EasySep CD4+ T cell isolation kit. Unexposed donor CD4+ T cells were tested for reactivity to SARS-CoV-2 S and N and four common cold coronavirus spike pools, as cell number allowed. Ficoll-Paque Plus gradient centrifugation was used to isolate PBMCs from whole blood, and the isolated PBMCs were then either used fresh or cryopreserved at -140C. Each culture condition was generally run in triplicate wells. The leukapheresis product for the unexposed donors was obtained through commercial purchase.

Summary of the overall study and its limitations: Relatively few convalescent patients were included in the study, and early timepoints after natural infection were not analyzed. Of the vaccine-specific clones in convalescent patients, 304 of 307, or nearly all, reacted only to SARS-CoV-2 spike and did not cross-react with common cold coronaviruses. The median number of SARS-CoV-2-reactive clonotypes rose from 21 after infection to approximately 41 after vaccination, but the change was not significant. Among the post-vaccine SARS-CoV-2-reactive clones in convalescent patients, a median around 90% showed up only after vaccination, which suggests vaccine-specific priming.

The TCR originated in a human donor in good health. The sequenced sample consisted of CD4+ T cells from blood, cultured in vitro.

CDR3 loop: CASSLMGGQGTAYEQYF. The sequence in DNA is TGTGCCAGCAGCTTAATGGGCGGACAGGGGACGGCCTACGAGCAGTACTTC. The chain was built from TRBV7-3 and TRBJ2-7; the central 9 bases match TRBD1. For CDR1 and CDR2, the germline V gene lists SGHTA and FQGTGA. The CDR3 spans 17 residues, from the cysteine through the phenylalanine. CDR3 DNA only is kept here, 51 bases in frame from base 1. V lost 1 base and J lost 2 bases, and the count of bases not matched to a germline gene is 9.